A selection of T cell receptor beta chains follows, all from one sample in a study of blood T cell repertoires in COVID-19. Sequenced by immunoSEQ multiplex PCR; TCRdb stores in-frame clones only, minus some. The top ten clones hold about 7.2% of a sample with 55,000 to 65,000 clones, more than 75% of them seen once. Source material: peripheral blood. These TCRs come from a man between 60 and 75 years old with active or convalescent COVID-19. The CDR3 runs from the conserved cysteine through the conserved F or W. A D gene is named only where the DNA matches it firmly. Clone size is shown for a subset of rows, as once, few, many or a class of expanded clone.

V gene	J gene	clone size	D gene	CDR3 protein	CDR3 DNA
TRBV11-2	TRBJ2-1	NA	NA	CASRTSTGNEQFF	TGTGCCAGCAGGACAAGTACAGGTAATGAGCAGTTCTTC
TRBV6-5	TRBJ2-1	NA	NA	CASSQDYQQFF	TGTGCCAGCAGTCAGGACTACCAGCAGTTCTTC
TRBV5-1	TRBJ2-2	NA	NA	CASSLGSANTGELFF	TGCGCCAGCAGCTTGGGTAGCGCGAACACCGGGGAGCTGTTTTTT
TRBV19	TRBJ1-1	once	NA	CASIGQYTEAFF	TGTGCCAGTATTGGACAGTACACTGAAGCTTTCTTT
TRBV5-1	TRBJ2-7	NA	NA	CASSPEGAYEQYF	TGCGCCAGCAGCCCGGAGGGGGCATACGAGCAGTACTTC
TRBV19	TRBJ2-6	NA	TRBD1	CASSGTGGAFFGANVLTF	TGTGCCAGTAGTGGGACAGGGGGCGCCTTCTTTGGGGCCAACGTCCTGACTTTC
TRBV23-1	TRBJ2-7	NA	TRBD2	CASSQEREGDEQYF	TGCGCCAGCAGCCAGGAGCGGGAGGGTGACGAGCAGTACTTC
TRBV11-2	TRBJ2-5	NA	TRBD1	CASSRGTGRVQETQYF	TGTGCCAGCAGCAGAGGGACAGGGAGGGTCCAAGAGACCCAGTACTTC
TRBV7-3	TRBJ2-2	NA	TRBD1	CASSLLGQGGTGELFF	TGTGCCAGCAGCTTATTGGGACAGGGGGGCACCGGGGAGCTGTTTTTT
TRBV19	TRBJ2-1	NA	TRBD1	CASSRTGSSYNEQFF	TGTGCCAGTAGTCGGACAGGTTCGTCCTACAATGAGCAGTTCTTC
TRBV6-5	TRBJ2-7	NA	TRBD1	CASSYTRTGTYEQYF	TGTGCCAGCAGTTACACCAGGACAGGGACCTACGAGCAGTACTTC
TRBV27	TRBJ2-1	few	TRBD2	CASSSLTSGRSSYNEQFF	TGTGCCAGCAGTTCGCTGACTAGCGGGAGGTCCTCCTACAATGAGCAGTTCTTC
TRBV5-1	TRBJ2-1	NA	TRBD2	CASSVAGEPYNEQFF	TGCGCCAGCAGTGTGGCGGGGGAACCCTACAATGAGCAGTTCTTC
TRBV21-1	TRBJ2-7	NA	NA	CASSKRRGGYEQYF	TGTGCCAGCAGCAAACGCAGGGGTGGGTACGAGCAGTACTTC
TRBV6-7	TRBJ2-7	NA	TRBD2	CASSYCRGDAEVKQYF	TGTGCCAGCAGTTACTGTCGGGGGGATGCGGAAGTCAAGCAGTACTTC
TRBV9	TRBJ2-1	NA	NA	CASSPHRAHNEQFF	TGTGCCAGCAGCCCCCACAGGGCTCACAATGAGCAGTTCTTC
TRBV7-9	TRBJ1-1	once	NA	CASSRTGSFNTEAFF	TGTGCCAGCAGCCGTACAGGGTCCTTCAACACTGAAGCTTTCTTT
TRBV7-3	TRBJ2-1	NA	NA	CASSQFIQGTEQFF	TGTGCCAGCAGCCAATTTATCCAGGGGACTGAGCAGTTCTTC
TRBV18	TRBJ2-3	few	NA	CASSPPEMTDTQYF	TGTGCCAGCTCACCACCGGAGATGACAGATACGCAGTATTTT
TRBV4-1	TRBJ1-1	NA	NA	CASRAWEGLNTEAFF	TGCGCCAGCAGGGCGTGGGAGGGTTTGAACACTGAAGCTTTCTTT
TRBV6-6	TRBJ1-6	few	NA	CASSQLGVTDRTNSPLHF	TGTGCCAGCAGTCAGCTAGGGGTAACTGACAGAACCAATTCACCCCTCCACTTT
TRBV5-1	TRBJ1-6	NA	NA	CASSTREGNSPLHF	TGCGCCAGCAGCACCCGGGAGGGTAATTCACCCCTCCACTTT
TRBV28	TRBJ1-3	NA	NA	CASSLSRNTIYF	TGTGCCAGCAGCCTTAGTCGGAACACCATATATTTT
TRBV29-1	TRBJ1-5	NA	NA	CSVRNRDQPQHF	TGCAGCGTTCGGAATCGGGATCAGCCCCAGCATTTT
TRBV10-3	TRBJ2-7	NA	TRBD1	CAIRATGTEQYF	TGTGCCATCAGGGCGACAGGGACGGAGCAGTACTTC
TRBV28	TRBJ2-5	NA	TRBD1	CASSFGTGTKETQYF	TGTGCCAGCAGTTTTGGGACAGGGACGAAAGAGACCCAGTACTTC
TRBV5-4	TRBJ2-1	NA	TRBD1	CASSPDRGSYNEQFF	TGTGCCAGCAGCCCTGACAGGGGGTCCTACAATGAGCAGTTCTTC
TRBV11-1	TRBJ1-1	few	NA	CASSLGHNTEAFF	TGTGCCAGCAGCTTAGGGCACAACACTGAAGCTTTCTTT
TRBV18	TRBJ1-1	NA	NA	CASSRDGGREAFF	TGTGCCAGCTCACGGGATGGGGGCAGGGAAGCTTTCTTT
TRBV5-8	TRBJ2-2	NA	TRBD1	CASSRGTVTNTGELFF	TGTGCCAGCAGCCGAGGGACAGTGACCAACACCGGGGAGCTGTTTTTT
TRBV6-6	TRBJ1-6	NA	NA	CASSPVETRAYNSPLHF	TGTGCCAGCAGTCCCGTCGAAACGAGGGCGTATAATTCACCCCTCCACTTT
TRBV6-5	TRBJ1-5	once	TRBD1	CASRRDRVNQPQHF	TGTGCCAGCAGACGGGACAGGGTCAATCAGCCCCAGCATTTT
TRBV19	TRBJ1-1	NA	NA	CASSNQATNTEAFF	TGTGCCAGTAGTAACCAAGCTACGAACACTGAAGCTTTCTTT
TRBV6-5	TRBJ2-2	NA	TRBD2	CASSSGRGGGELFF	TGTGCCAGCTCTAGCGGGAGGGGAGGCGGGGAGCTGTTTTTT
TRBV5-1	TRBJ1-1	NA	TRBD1	CASSLRDRVKAFF	TGCGCCAGCAGCCTCCGGGACAGGGTCAAAGCTTTCTTT
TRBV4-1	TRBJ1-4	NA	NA	CASSQVTVAEKLFF	TGCGCCAGCAGCCAAGTAACAGTGGCTGAAAAACTGTTTTTT
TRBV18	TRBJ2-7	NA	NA	CASSPRQTYEQYF	TGTGCCAGCTCACCACGACAGACCTACGAGCAGTACTTC
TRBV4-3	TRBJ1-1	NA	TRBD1	CASSRGQGATEAFF	TGCGCCAGCAGCCGGGGACAGGGGGCCACTGAAGCTTTCTTT
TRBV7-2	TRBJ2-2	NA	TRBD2	CASSLERAGGVTGELFF	TGTGCCAGCAGCTTAGAGCGCGCGGGAGGTGTCACCGGGGAGCTGTTTTTT
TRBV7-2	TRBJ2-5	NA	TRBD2	CASSLGLAGRWETQYF	TGTGCCAGCAGCTTAGGACTAGCGGGAAGGTGGGAGACCCAGTACTTC
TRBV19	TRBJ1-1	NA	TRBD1	CASSRPGQAKNTEAFF	TGTGCCAGTAGTCGACCCGGACAGGCTAAGAACACTGAAGCTTTCTTT
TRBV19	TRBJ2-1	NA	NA	CASSGGKGSYNEQFF	TGTGCCAGTAGTGGGGGGAAGGGCTCCTACAATGAGCAGTTCTTC
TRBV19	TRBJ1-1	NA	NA	CASTHPGPRRSEAFF	TGTGCCAGTACCCACCCGGGTCCCAGACGAAGTGAAGCTTTCTTT
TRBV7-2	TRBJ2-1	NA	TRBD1	CASSPHLRGSSYNEQFF	TGTGCCAGCAGCCCCCACCTCAGGGGGTCATCTTACAATGAGCAGTTCTTC